This T cell receptor beta chain was captured by sequencing in a study of CD8+ T cells in alopecia areata. Whole-study findings and limits: Normal scalp showed lower clonality than lesional scalp, especially alopecia totalis/universalis.

On this clone itself: The antigen remains undetermined.

Alopecia areata patients gave lesional scalp punch biopsies and peripheral blood samples. Researchers picked out CD4+ and CD8+ T cells from PBMCs by sorting. RNA extraction and reverse transcription yielded cDNA as sequencing template. Only in-frame clones appear in the TCRdb table, and some are missing; sequencing was by immunoSEQ multiplex PCR. This table has roughly 140,000 clones, under 60% appearing once. CDR3 length equals 11 residues. V was trimmed by 3 bases and J by 6 bases, leaving 8 bases between them. Germline V gene data show CDR1 as SQVTM and CDR2 as ANQGSEA. This receptor was taken from a human donor with alopecia areata. The V gene is TRBV29-1, the J gene TRBJ1-1; D is ambiguous. Sequencing was performed on CD8+ T cells sorted from blood, taken at week 0. The CDR3: CSVDYYAEAFF. The DNA for the CDR3 is TGCAGCGTTGATTACTACGCTGAAGCTTTCTTT.